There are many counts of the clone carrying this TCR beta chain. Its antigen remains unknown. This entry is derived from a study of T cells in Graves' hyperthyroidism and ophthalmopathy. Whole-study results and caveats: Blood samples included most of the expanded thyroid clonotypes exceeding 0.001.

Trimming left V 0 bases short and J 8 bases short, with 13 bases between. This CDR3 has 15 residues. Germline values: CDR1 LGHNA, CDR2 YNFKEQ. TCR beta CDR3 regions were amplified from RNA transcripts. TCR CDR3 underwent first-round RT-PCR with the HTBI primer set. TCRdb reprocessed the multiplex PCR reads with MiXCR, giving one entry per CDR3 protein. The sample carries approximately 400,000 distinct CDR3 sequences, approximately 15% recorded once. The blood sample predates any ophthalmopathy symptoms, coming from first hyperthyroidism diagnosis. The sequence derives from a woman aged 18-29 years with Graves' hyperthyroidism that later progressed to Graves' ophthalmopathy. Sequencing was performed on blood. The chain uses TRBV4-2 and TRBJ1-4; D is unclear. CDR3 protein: CASSQDLGGREKLFF. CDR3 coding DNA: TGTGCCAGCAGCCAAGATTTGGGAGGGCGGGAAAAACTGTTTTTT.